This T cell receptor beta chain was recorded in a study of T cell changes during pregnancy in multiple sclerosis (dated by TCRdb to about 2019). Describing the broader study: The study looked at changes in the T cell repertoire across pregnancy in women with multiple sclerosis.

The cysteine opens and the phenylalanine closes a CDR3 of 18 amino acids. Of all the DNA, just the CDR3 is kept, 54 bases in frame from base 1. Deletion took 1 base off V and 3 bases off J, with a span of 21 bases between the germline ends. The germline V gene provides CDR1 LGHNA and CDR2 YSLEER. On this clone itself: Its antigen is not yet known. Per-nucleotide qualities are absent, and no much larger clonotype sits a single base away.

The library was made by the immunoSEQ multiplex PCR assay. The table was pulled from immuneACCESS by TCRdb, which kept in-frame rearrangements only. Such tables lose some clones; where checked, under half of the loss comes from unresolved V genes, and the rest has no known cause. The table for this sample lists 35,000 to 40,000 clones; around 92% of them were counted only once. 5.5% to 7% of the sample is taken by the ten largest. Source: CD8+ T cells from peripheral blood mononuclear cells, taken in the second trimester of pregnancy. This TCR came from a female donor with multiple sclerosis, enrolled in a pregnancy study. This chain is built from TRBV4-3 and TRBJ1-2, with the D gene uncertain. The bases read TGCGCCAGCAGCCAAGGGTATCTCCTCGGGCTCGGGGACTATGGCTACACCTTC. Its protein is CASSQGYLLGLGDYGYTF.